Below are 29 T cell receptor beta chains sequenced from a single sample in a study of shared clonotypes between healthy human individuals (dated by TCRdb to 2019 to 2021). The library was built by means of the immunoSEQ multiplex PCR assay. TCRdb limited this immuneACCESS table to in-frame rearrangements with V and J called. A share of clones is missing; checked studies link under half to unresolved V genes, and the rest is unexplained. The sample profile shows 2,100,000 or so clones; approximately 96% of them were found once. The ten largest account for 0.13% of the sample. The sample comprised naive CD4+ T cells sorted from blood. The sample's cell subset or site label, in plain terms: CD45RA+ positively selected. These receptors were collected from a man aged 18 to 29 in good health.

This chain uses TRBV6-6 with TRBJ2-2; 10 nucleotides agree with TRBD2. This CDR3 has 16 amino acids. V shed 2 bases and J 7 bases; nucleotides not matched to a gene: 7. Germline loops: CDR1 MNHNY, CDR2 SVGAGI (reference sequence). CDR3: CASSYPSGTSDGELFF. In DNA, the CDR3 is TGTGCCAGCAGTTACCCGTCCGGGACTAGCGACGGGGAGCTGTTTTTT.

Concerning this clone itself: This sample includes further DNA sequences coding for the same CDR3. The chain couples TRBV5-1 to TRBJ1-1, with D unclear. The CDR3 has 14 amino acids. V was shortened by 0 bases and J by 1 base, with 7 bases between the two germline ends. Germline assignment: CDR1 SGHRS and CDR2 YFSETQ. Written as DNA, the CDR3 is TGCGCCAGCAGCTTGGAACGGCAGAACACTGAAGCTTTCTTT. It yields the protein CASSLERQNTEAFF.

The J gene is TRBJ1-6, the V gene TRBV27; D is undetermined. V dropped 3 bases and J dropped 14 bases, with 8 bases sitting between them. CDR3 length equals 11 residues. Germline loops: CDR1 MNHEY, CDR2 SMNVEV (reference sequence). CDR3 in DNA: TGTGCCAGCAGTTTCGGGAAAACCCTCCACTTT. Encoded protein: CASSFGKTLHF.

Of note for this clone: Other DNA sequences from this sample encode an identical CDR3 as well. The CDR3 reads CASSLEGRGREQFF. The CDR3 DNA sequence: TGCGCCAGCAGCTTGGAGGGCAGGGGGCGAGAGCAGTTCTTC. This rearrangement joins TRBV5-1 to TRBJ2-1; TRBD1 agrees at 8 bases. The germline V gene has CDR1 SGHRS and CDR2 YFSETQ. The CDR3 is made up of 14 amino acids. The V segment lost 0 bases and the J segment 10 bases; nucleotides outside the gene matches: 6.

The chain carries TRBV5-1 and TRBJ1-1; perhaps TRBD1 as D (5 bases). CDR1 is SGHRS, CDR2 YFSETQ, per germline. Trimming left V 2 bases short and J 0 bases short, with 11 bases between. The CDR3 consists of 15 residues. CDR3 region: CASSFYGTVNTEAFF. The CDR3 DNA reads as TGCGCCAGCAGCTTCTACGGGACGGTGAACACTGAAGCTTTCTTT. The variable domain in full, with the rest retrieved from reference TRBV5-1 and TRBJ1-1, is KAGVTQTPRYLIKTRGQQVTLSCSPISGHRSVSWYQQTPGQGLQFLFEYFSETQRNKGNFPGRFSGRQFSNSRSEMNVSTLELGDSALYLCASSFYGTVNTEAFFGQGTRLTVV.

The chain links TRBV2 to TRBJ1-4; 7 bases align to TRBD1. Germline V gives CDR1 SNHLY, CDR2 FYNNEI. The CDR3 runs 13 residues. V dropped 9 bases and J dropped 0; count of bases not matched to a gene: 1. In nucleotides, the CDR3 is TGTGCCAGAGGGACAGCAACTAATGAAAAACTGTTTTTT. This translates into CARGTATNEKLFF.

The CDR3 here is CASSPSHSGTTNTGELFF. In nucleotides, the CDR3 is TGTGCCAGCTCACCGAGTCATTCCGGGACGACTAACACCGGGGAGCTGTTTTTT. This sequence joins TRBV18 and TRBJ2-2; the D gene could be TRBD1 or TRBD2 (5 bases each). CDR3 length equals 18 residues. V shed 3 bases and J shed 2 bases, with 19 bases lying between them. CDR1 and CDR2 (germline): KGHSH, LQKENI.

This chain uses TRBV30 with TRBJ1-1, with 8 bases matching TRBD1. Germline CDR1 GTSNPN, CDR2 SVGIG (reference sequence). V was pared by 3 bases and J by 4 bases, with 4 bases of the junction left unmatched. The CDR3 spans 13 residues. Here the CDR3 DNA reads TGTGCCTGGAGGGGGACAGGCAGCACTGAAGCTTTCTTT. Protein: CAWRGTGSTEAFF.

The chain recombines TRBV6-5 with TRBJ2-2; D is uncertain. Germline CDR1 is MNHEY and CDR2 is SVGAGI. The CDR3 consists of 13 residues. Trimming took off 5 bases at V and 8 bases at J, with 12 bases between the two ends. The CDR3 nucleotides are TGTGCCAGCAGTCGAGGCGGTTTTGGGGAGCTGTTTTTT. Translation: CASSRGGFGELFF.

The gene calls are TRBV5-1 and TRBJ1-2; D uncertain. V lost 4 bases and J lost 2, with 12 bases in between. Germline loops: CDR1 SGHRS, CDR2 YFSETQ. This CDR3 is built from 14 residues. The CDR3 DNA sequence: TGCGCCAGCAGCCGGGAGCGGCCGAACTATGGCTACACCTTC. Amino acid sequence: CASSRERPNYGYTF.

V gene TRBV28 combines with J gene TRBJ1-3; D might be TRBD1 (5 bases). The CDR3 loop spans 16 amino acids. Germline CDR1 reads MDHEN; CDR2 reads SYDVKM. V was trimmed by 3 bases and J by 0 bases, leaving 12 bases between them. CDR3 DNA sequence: TGTGCCAGCAGTTTCGACAGTCGCATCTCTGGAAACACCATATATTTT. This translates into CASSFDSRISGNTIYF. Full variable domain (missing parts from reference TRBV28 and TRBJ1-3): DVKVTQSSRYLVKRTGEKVFLECVQDMDHENMFWYRQDPGLGLRLIYFSYDVKMKEKGDIPEGYSVSREKKERFSLILESASTNQTSMYLCASSFDSRISGNTIYFGEGSWLTVV.

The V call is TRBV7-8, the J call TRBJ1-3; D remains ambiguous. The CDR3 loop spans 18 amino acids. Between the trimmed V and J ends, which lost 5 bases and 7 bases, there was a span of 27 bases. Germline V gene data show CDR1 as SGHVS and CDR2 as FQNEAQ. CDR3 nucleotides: TGTGCCAGCAGCCCCGTCCAGGTTTCCACAGCCCCGATGAACACCATATATTTT. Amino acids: CASSPVQVSTAPMNTIYF.

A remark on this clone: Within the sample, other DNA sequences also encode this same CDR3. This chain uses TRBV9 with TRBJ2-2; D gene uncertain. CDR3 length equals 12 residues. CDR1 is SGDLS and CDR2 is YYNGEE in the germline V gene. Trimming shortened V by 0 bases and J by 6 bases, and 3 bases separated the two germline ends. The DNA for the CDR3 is TGTGCCAGCAGCGTAGTTTCCGGGGAGCTGTTTTTT. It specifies CASSVVSGELFF.

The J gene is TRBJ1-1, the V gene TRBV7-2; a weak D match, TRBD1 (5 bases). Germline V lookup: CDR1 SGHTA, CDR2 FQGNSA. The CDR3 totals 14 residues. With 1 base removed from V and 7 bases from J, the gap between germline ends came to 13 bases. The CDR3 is CASSLEGHLREAFF. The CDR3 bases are TGTGCCAGCAGCTTAGAAGGACATCTACGTGAAGCTTTCTTT.

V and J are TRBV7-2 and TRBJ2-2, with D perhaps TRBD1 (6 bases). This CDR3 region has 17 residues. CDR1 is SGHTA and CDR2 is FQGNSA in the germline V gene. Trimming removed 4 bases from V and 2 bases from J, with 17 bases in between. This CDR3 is CASSWGTPLYNTGELFF. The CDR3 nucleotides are TGTGCCAGCAGCTGGGGGACACCCTTATACAACACCGGGGAGCTGTTTTTT.

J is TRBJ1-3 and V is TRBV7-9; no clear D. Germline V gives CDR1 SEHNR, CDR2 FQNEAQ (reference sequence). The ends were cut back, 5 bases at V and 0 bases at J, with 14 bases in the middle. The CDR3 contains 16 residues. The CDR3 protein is CASSVRGVTSGNTIYF. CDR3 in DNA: TGTGCCAGCAGCGTACGAGGTGTGACCTCTGGAAACACCATATATTTT.

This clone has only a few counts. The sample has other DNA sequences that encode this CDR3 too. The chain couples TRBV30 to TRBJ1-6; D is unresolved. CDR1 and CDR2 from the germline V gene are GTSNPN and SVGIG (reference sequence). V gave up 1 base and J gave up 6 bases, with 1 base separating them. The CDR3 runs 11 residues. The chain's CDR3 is CAWSGNSPLHF. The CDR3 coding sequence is TGTGCCTGGAGTGGTAATTCACCCCTCCACTTT.

Here the CDR3 DNA reads TGCGCCAGCAGCCAAGAAACTACTAGCACCGGGGAGCTGTTTTTT. Its translation is CASSQETTSTGELFF. V usage is TRBV4-3 and J usage is TRBJ2-2, with TRBD2 as a possible D gene (5 bases). CDR3 length: 15 amino acids. Germline loops: CDR1 LGHNA, CDR2 YSLEER. V was cut by 0 bases and J by 4 bases, with 9 bases left in between.

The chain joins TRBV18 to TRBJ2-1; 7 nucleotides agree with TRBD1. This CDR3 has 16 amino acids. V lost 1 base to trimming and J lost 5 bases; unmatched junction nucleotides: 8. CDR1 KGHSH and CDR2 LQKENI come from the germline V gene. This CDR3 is CASSPLGGLSHNEQFF. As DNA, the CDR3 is TGTGCCAGCTCACCACTAGGGGGCCTGTCTCACAATGAGCAGTTCTTC.

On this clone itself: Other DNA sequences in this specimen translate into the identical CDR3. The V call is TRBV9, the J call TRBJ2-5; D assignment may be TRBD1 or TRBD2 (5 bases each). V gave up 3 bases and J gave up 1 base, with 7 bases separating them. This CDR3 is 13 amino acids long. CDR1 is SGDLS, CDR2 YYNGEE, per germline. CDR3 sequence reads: CASSGGVQETQYF. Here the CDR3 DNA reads TGTGCCAGCAGCGGAGGGGTCCAAGAGACCCAGTACTTC.

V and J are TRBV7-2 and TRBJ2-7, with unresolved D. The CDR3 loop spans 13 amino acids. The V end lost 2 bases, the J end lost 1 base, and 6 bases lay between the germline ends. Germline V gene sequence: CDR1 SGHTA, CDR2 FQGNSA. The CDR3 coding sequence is TGTGCCAGCAGCTTAAGAATTTCCTACGAGCAGTACTTC. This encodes CASSLRISYEQYF.

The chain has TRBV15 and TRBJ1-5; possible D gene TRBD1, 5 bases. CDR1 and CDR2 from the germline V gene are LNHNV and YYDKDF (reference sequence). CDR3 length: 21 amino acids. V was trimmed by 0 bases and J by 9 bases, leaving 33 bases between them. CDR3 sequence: CATSRDRDLTGLGLRLLPQHF. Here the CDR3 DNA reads TGTGCCACCAGCAGAGATAGGGACCTCACGGGACTGGGATTACGACTGCTGCCCCAGCATTTT.

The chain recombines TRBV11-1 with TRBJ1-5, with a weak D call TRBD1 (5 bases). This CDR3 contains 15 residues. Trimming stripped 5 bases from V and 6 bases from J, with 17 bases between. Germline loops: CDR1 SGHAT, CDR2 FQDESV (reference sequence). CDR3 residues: CASSLQDLGIQPQHF. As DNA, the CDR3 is TGTGCCAGCAGCCTACAGGATTTGGGTATTCAGCCCCAGCATTTT.

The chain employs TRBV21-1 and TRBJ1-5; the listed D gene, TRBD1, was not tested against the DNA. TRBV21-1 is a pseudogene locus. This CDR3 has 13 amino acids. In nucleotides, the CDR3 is TGTGCCAGCATTTGGACAGGTAATCAGCCCCAGCATTTT. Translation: CASIWTGNQPQHF.

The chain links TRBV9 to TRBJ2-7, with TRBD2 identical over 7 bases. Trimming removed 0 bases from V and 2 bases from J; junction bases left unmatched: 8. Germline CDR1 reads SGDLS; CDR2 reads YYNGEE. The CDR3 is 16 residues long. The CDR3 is CASSVDGAGEAYEQYF. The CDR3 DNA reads TGTGCCAGCAGCGTAGATGGGGCGGGAGAAGCCTACGAGCAGTACTTC.

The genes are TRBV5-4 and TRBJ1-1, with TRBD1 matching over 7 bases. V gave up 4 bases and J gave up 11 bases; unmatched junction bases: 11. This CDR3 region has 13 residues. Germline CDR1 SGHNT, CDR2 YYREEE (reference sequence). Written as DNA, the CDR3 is TGTGCCAGCAGCGCGTTGGGGACAGCCTGGGCTTTCTTT. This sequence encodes CASSALGTAWAFF.

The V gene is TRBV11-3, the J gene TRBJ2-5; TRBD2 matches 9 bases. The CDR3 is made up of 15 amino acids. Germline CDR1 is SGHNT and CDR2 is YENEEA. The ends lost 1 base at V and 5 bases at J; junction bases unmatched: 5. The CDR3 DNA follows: TGTGCCAGCAGCTTAGGCGGGGGGGCCGGGGAGACCCAGTACTTC. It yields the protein CASSLGGGAGETQYF.

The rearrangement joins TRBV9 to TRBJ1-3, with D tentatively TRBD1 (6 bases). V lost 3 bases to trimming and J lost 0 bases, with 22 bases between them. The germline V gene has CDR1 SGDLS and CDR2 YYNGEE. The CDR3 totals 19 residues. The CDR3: CASSAGAGNRPSSGNTIYF. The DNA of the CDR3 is TGTGCCAGCAGCGCGGGGGCGGGCAACCGACCTAGCTCTGGAAACACCATATATTTT.

The CDR3 nucleotides are TGTGCCAGCAGCCCGGCGGGAGGGTCTCCTAACTATGGCTACACCTTC. This gives the protein CASSPAGGSPNYGYTF. The chain combines TRBV5-4 with TRBJ1-2, with D uncertain. Germline V lookup: CDR1 SGHNT, CDR2 YYREEE (reference sequence). CDR3 size: 16 residues. V was clipped by 4 bases and J by 0 bases, with 16 bases between them.